Presented here are 11 T cell receptor beta chains from one specimen sequenced in a study of T cells after posttransplantation cyclophosphamide. The repertoire was sequenced with immunoSEQ multiplex PCR; TCRdb's copy has only in-frame clones and lacks some. Recorded here are 30,000 to 35,000 clones, with no singletons, and the ten leading clones hold around 5%. Sequenced: PBMCs. These receptors originate from a woman aged 25 to 45 in good health and a related stem cell transplant donor.

There are many counts of this clone. The rearrangement joins TRBV6-4 to TRBJ1-6; 7 bases agree with TRBD1. Germline V lookup: CDR1 MRHNA, CDR2 SNTAGT. Losses at the gene ends were 6 bases for V and 7 bases for J; bases not matched to a gene: 6. The CDR3 runs 14 residues. CDR3 sequence: CASRETGINSPLHF. CDR3 DNA: TGTGCCAGCAGAGAGACAGGGATCAATTCACCCCTCCACTTT.

This clone appeared many times. The sample has other DNA sequences that encode this CDR3 too. The chain carries TRBV2 and TRBJ1-2; TRBD1 aligns across 8 bases. CDR1 and CDR2 (germline): SNHLY, FYNNEI. The CDR3 is 15 amino acids. After removal of 6 bases from V and 7 bases from J, the junction contained 13 bases not matched to a gene. The CDR3 region has the DNA TGTGCCAGCAGGGTACCACATCAGGGGGCGCGTGGCTACACCTTC. Translating gives CASRVPHQGARGYTF.

This clone was seen repeatedly, ten times or more. The rearrangement links TRBV27 to TRBJ1-4, with D possibly TRBD1 on 5 matching bases. With 9 bases removed from V and 5 bases from J, the gap between germline ends came to 16 bases. The CDR3 runs to 14 residues. The germline V gene has CDR1 MNHEY and CDR2 SMNVEV (reference sequence). CDR3 coding DNA: TGTGCCAGTAAAGGGGCCGGAGCAAATGAAAAACTGTTTTTT. It specifies CASKGAGANEKLFF.

This clone has ten or more counts. This chain links TRBV10-3 with TRBJ1-2; D not certain. This CDR3 region has 16 residues. The germline V and J ends were trimmed by 10 bases and 5 bases, with 26 bases remaining between them. Germline CDR1 reads ENHRY; CDR2 reads SYGVKD. CDR3 loop: CASTPETGKGTYGYTF. The CDR3 DNA follows: TGTGCCAGCACCCCCGAAACGGGGAAAGGAACTTATGGCTACACCTTC.

This clone was observed a handful of times. This chain links TRBV29-1 with TRBJ1-2, with 7 bases lining up with TRBD1. Germline values: CDR1 SQVTM, CDR2 ANQGSEA. CDR3 length: 15 residues. V shed 1 base and J 1 base; nucleotides not matched to a gene: 6. CDR3 nucleotides: TGCAGCGTTGAAGCCGTGCAGGGGGGTAACTATGGCTACACCTTC. This sequence encodes CSVEAVQGGNYGYTF.

This clone was seen at least ten times. CDR3 sequence: CATSREAVSYNEQFF. DNA for the CDR3: TGTGCCACCAGCAGGGAGGCGGTGTCCTACAATGAGCAGTTCTTC. The gene calls are TRBV19 and TRBJ2-1; D might be TRBD2 (6 bases). The CDR3 covers 15 residues. V dropped 10 bases and J dropped 1 base, with 17 bases sitting between them. The germline V gene encodes CDR1 LNHDA and CDR2 SQIVND (reference sequence).

This clone was found many times. The chain is built from TRBV5-6 and TRBJ2-3, with D unclear. Germline CDR1 is SGHDT and CDR2 is YYEEEE. The CDR3 has 11 amino acids. Trimming cost V 4 bases and J 6 bases, with 6 bases left between them. The CDR3 DNA follows: TGTGCCAGCAGCCTGTCCGATACGCAGTATTTT. Translation: CASSLSDTQYF.

This clone was found many times. The chain uses TRBV5-1 and TRBJ1-2; D might be TRBD1 (6 bases). Trimming shortened V by 3 bases and J by 1 base, and 13 bases separated the two germline ends. This CDR3 has 15 residues. Germline-derived CDR1 and CDR2 are SGHRS and YFSETQ. The CDR3 DNA is TGCGCCAGCAGCTGGGATGGACAGATTAACTATGGCTACACCTTC. Its translation is CASSWDGQINYGYTF. Full variable domain (rest looked up from reference TRBV5-1 and TRBJ1-2): KAGVTQTPRYLIKTRGQQVTLSCSPISGHRSVSWYQQTPGQGLQFLFEYFSETQRNKGNFPGRFSGRQFSNSRSEMNVSTLELGDSALYLCASSWDGQINYGYTFGSGTRLTVV.

This clone was counted ten times or more. The CDR3 sequence is CASSLSFSGNTIYF. CDR3 in DNA: TGTGCCAGCAGCTTATCCTTCTCTGGAAACACCATATATTTT. The V call is TRBV7-2, the J call TRBJ1-3; D not resolved. The CDR3 is made up of 14 amino acids. Germline-derived CDR1 and CDR2 are SGHTA and FQGNSA. Trimming removed 2 bases at V and 0 bases at J, with 5 bases between.

This clone was found many times. V gene TRBV7-9 combines with J gene TRBJ2-5, with no clear D. V was pared by 5 bases and J by 3 bases, with 10 bases between. The CDR3 covers 13 residues. Per germline, CDR1 SEHNR and CDR2 FQNEAQ (reference sequence). The CDR3 DNA reads as TGTGCCAGCAGCGAATCAGAGGAAGAGACCCAGTACTTC. Translation: CASSESEEETQYF.

The table lists this clone with a few counts. The germline gene is not matched at one end of the junction; a read error may be the cause. The rearrangement links TRBV7-4 to TRBJ2-3; D perhaps matches TRBD2 (5 bases). The germline CDR1 and CDR2 sequences are SGHVT and SQSDAQ. This CDR3 contains 17 residues. The CDR3 here is CARSLNLPGFVPDTQYF. The DNA of the CDR3 is TGTGCCAGAAGCTTAAACTTACCGGGGTTCGTCCCAGATACGCAGTATTTT.